Below are 5 T cell receptor beta chains sequenced from a single sample in a study of blood T cell repertoires in COVID-19. Method: immunoSEQ multiplex PCR; TCRdb's copy keeps in-frame clones and lacks some. This sample has 110,000 or so clones; roughly 80% occur once, and the top ten carry approximately 19%. Sequencing input: peripheral blood. The receptors come from a woman in her 70s with acute or convalescent COVID-19.

The chain uses TRBV27 and TRBJ1-6, with D maybe TRBD1 (6 bases). The CDR3 runs to 15 residues. The ends were cut back, 5 bases at V and 7 bases at J, with 15 bases in the middle. Germline CDR1 reads MNHEY; CDR2 reads SMNVEV (reference sequence). The CDR3 loop is CASSATQGLNSPLHF. The CDR3 region has the DNA TGTGCCAGCAGTGCAACACAGGGTCTGAATTCACCCCTCCACTTT.

The chain joins TRBV27 to TRBJ1-2; TRBD1 matches 7 bases. With V trimmed by 2 bases and J by 3 bases, 0 bases remained unmatched. Germline V gene data show CDR1 as MNHEY and CDR2 as SMNVEV (reference sequence). This CDR3 is 13 amino acids long. The CDR3 spells CASSLGTDYGYTF. CDR3 DNA sequence: TGTGCCAGCAGTTTAGGGACAGACTATGGCTACACCTTC.

This clone was recorded a few times. This chain connects TRBV19 to TRBJ1-5; D is perhaps TRBD1 (5 bases). Per germline, CDR1 LNHDA and CDR2 SQIVND (reference sequence). This CDR3 is built from 14 residues. CDR3 sequence: CGSGGSLDNQPQHF. The CDR3 DNA sequence: TGTGGCTCCGGGGGGAGCCTAGACAATCAGCCCCAGCATTTT.

This clone was seen once. This chain joins TRBV6-9 and TRBJ2-2, with D possibly matching TRBD2 (5 bases). The CDR3 contains 15 residues. From germline, CDR1 is MNHGY and CDR2 SVAAGI. Trimming stripped 7 bases from V and 1 base from J, with 13 bases between. CDR3 nucleotide sequence: TGTGCCAGCACCCTGGACGGGGAGAACACCGGGGAGCTGTTTTTT. Protein product: CASTLDGENTGELFF.

This clone was seen only a few times. The J gene is TRBJ1-1, the V gene TRBV30; D is uncertain. The CDR3 runs to 15 residues. The V gene's germline CDR1 is GTSNPN and CDR2 SVGIG (reference sequence). V lost 4 bases and J 3 bases, leaving 18 bases between the germline ends. DNA for the CDR3: TGTGCCTGGACCACAATAAAGACGGGAGACACTGAAGCTTTCTTT. It codes for CAWTTIKTGDTEAFF.